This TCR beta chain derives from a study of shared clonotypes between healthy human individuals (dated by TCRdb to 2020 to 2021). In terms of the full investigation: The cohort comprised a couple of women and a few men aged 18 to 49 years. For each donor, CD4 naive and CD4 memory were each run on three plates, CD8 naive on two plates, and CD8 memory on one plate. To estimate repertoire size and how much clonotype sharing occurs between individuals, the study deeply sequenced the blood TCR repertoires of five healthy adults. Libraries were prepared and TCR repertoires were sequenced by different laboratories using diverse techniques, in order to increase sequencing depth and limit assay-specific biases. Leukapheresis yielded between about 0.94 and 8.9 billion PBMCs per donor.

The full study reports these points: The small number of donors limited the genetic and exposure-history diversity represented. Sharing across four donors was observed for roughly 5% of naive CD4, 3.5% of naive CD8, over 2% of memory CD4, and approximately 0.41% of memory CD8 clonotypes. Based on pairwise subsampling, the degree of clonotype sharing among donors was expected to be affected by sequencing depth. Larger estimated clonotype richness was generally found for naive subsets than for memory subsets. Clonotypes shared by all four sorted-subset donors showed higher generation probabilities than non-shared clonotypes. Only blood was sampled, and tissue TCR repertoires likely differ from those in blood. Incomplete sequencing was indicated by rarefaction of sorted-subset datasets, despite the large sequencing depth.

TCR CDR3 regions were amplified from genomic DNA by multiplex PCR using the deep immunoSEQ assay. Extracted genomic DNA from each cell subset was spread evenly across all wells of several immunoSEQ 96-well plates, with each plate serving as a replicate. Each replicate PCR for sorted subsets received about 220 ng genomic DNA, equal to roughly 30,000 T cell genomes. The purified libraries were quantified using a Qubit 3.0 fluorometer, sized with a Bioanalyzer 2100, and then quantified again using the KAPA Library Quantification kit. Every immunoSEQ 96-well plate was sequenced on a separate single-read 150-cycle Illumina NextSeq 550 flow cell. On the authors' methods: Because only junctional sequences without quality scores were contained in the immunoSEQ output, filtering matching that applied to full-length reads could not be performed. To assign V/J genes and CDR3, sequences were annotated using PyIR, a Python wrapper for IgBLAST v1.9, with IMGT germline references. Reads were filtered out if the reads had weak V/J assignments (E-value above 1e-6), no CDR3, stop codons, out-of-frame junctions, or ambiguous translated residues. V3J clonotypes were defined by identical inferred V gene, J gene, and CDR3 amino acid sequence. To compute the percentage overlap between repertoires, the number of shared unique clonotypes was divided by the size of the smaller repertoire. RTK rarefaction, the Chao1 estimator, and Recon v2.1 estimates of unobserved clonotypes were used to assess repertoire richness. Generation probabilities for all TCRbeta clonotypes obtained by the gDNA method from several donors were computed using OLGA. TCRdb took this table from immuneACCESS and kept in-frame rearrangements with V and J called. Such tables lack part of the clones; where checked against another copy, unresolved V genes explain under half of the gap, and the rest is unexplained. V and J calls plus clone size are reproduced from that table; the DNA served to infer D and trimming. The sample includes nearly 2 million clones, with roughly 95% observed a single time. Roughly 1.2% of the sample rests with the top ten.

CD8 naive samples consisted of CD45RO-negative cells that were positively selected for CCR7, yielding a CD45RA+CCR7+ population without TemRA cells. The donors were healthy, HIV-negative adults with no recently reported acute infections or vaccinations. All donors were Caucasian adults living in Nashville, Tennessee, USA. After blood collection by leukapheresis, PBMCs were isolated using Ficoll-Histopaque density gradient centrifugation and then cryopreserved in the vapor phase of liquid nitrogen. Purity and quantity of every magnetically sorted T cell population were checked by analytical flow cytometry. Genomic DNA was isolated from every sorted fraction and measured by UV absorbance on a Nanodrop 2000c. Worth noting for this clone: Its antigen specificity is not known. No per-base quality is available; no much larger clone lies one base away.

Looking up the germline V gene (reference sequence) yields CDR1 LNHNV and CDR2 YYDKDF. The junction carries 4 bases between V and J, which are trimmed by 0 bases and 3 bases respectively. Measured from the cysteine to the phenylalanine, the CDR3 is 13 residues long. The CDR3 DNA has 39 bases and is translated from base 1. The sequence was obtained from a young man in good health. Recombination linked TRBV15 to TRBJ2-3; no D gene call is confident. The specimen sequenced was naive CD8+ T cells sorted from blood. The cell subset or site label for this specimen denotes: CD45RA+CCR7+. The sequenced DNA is TGTGCCACCAGCAGAGATGGAACAGATACGCAGTATTTT. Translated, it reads CATSRDGTDTQYF. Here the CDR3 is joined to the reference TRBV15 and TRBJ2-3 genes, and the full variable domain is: DAMVIQNPRYQVTQFGKPVTLSCSQTLNHNVMYWYQQKSSQAPKLLFHYYDKDFNNEADTPDNFQSRRPNTSFCFLDIRSPGLGDTAMYLCATSRDGTDTQYFGPGTRLTVL.